Listed here are 21 T cell receptor beta chains from one sample, sequenced in a study of T cells after yellow fever vaccination (dated by TCRdb to the late 2010s). The sample's treatment or condition, from its label and the paper: live attenuated yellow fever vaccine strain. Libraries were made using 5' RACE. This sample was sequenced with an Illumina HiSeq 2500. Starting from the raw public reads, TCRdb applied fastp trimming at Q25, assembled clones with MiXCR and retained in-frame beta chains. CDR3 protein sequences are deduplicated, and each keeps its most common genes and DNA. The sample data list about 510,000 distinct CDR3 sequences, and just over 20% of these were observed just once. Less than 20% of the sample is held by the ten biggest clonotypes. The sequencing here drew on PBMCs, taken roughly 20 days after the first yellow fever vaccination. All receptors derive from a man between 18 and 35 years old who received the YFV17D yellow fever vaccine.

The V gene is TRBV7-2, the J gene TRBJ2-1; TRBD2 might be the D (5 bases). The V end lost 1 base, the J end lost 3 bases, and 13 bases lay between the germline ends. The germline V gene encodes CDR1 SGHTA and CDR2 FQGNSA. This CDR3 comprises 16 residues. The CDR3 bases are TGTGCCAGCAGCTTAGTAGCCAGCGGACGCTACAATGAGCAGTTCTTC. Protein sequence: CASSLVASGRYNEQFF.

This clonotype was counted only a few times. The chain uses TRBV4-3 and TRBJ1-2, with D possibly being TRBD1 (5 bases). Germline V gene lookup returns CDR1 LGHNA and CDR2 YSLEER. V was cut by 0 bases and J by 7 bases, with 9 bases left in between. The CDR3 is 13 residues long. DNA for the CDR3: TGCGCCAGCAGCCAAGAAACGGGGGGTGGCTACACCTTC. Protein sequence: CASSQETGGGYTF.

This clonotype was counted only a few times. This sequence joins TRBV5-1 and TRBJ1-1, with 8 bases identical to TRBD1. Germline trimming cut 0 bases from V and 4 bases from J; bases unmatched to any gene: 2. This CDR3 region has 14 residues. The germline V gene has CDR1 SGHRS and CDR2 YFSETQ. Here the CDR3 reads CASSLGQGFTEAFF. The CDR3 DNA reads TGCGCCAGCAGCTTGGGACAGGGGTTCACTGAAGCTTTCTTT.

CDR3 coding DNA: TGTGCCAGCTCAACATCTACAGGGGGCGCAGATGGCTACACCTTC. This gives the protein CASSTSTGGADGYTF. The rearrangement uses TRBV18 and TRBJ1-2; TRBD1 matches 9 bases. Germline trimming cut 5 bases from V and 6 bases from J; bases unmatched to any gene: 10. Germline assignment: CDR1 KGHSH and CDR2 LQKENI. The CDR3 covers 15 residues.

The J gene is TRBJ2-3, the V gene TRBV5-5; TRBD2 agrees at 8 bases. The CDR3 sequence is 12 residues long. With V trimmed by 4 bases and J by 9 bases, 4 bases remained unmatched. The germline V gene encodes CDR1 SGHKS and CDR2 YYEKEE (reference sequence). CDR3: CASSREGLTQYF. Here the CDR3 DNA reads TGTGCCAGCAGCCGGGAGGGACTGACGCAGTATTTT.

J is TRBJ2-5 and V is TRBV6-4; 7 nucleotides match TRBD2. The germline V gene encodes CDR1 MRHNA and CDR2 SNTAGT. The CDR3 is made up of 15 amino acids. Trimming at V came to 4 bases and at J to 0 bases, leaving 5 bases not matched to a gene. The CDR3 bases are TGTGCCAGCAGTGCGGCTAGCGGAAACCAAGAGACCCAGTACTTC. Translated, it gives CASSAASGNQETQYF.

This clonotype was counted at least ten times. The chain joins TRBV28 to TRBJ1-6; D is possibly TRBD1 (5 bases). This CDR3 contains 18 residues. V dropped 3 bases and J dropped 0 bases, with 15 bases sitting between them. The germline gives CDR1 MDHEN, CDR2 SYDVKM. The CDR3, as DNA: TGTGCCAGCAGTTTGAGGCAGGGCCTAAACTCCTATAATTCACCCCTCCACTTT. Its translation: CASSLRQGLNSYNSPLHF.

This clonotype was recorded only once. V is TRBV27 and J is TRBJ1-2; possible D gene TRBD1, 5 bases. The V gene lost 5 bases and the J gene lost 3 bases, with 13 bases spanning the gap. Germline V CDR1 and CDR2: MNHEY, SMNVEV (reference sequence). This CDR3 spans 14 amino acids. The CDR3, as DNA: TGTGCCAGCAGTCCTTCCAGGGACCACTATGGCTACACCTTC. Protein: CASSPSRDHYGYTF.

This clonotype was counted at least ten times. This chain connects TRBV6-5 to TRBJ2-2; TRBD2 matches at 7 bases. The ends lost 2 bases at V and 1 base at J; junction bases unmatched: 1. The CDR3 has 15 amino acids. Germline CDR1 and CDR2: MNHEY and SVGAGI. In DNA, the CDR3 is TGTGCCAGCAGTTACAGCGGGGAGAACACCGGGGAGCTGTTTTTT. Protein product: CASSYSGENTGELFF.

The CDR3 protein is CASSQGVQPSYEQYF. The CDR3 bases are TGCGCCAGCAGCCAAGGAGTACAGCCCTCCTACGAGCAGTACTTC. The J gene is TRBJ2-7, the V gene TRBV4-3, with D unresolved. V shed 1 base and J shed 0 bases, with 10 bases lying between them. The germline gives CDR1 LGHNA, CDR2 YSLEER. CDR3 length equals 15 residues.

To note about this clonotype: The junction departs from the called germline gene at one end, perhaps through a read error. The chain carries TRBV4-3 and TRBJ1-2; no clear D. The CDR3 length is 17 residues. Germline CDR1 is LGHNA and CDR2 is YSLEER. The chain's CDR3 is CASTQLRADEANYGYTF. CDR3 DNA sequence: TGCGCCAGCACCCAACTCCGGGCGGACGAAGCTAACTATGGCTACACCTTC.

This clonotype was picked up a small number of times. The chain combines TRBV11-2 with TRBJ2-1; D uncertain. This CDR3 is 16 amino acids long. Germline lookup yields CDR1 SGHAT and CDR2 FQNNGV. Trimming pared 2 bases from V and 8 bases from J, leaving 19 bases between. CDR3 nucleotides: TGTGCCAGCAGCTTAATCCCACGTCCTCGTGGGGATGAGCAGTTCTTC. Encoded protein: CASSLIPRPRGDEQFF. Together with reference TRBV11-2 and TRBJ2-1, the CDR3 gives the full variable domain: EAGVAQSPRYKIIEKRQSVAFWCNPISGHATLYWYQQILGQGPKLLIQFQNNGVVDDSQLPKDRFSAERLKGVDSTLKIQPAKLEDSAVYLCASSLIPRPRGDEQFFGPGTRLTVL.

The chain has TRBV12-3 or TRBV12-4 and TRBJ1-4, with unresolved D. The CDR3 runs 15 residues. Trimming stripped 2 bases from V and 4 bases from J, with 11 bases between. The CDR3 bases are TGTGCCAGCAGTTTATCCCCGGGCCTTAATGAAAAACTGTTTTTT. Encoded protein: CASSLSPGLNEKLFF.

The chain recombines TRBV2 with TRBJ1-6; no clear D. This CDR3 is built from 16 residues. Germline V CDR1 and CDR2: SNHLY, FYNNEI. Trimming left V 3 bases short and J 0 bases short, with 9 bases between. The CDR3 DNA is TGTGCCAGCAGTGAGAGGAGCAGCTCCTATAATTCACCCCTCCACTTT. Translated: CASSERSSSYNSPLHF.

As concerns this clonotype: A much larger clonotype is one base distant, so this may be a read error. This chain's CDR3 is CASRFGTSGTDTQYF. Written as DNA, the CDR3 is TGTGCCAGCAGGTTCGGGACTAGCGGCACAGATACGCAGTATTTT. The J gene is TRBJ2-3, the V gene TRBV2; 10 bases fit TRBD2. V was pared by 6 bases and J by 1 base, with 4 bases of the junction left unmatched. CDR3 size: 15 residues. Germline V gives CDR1 SNHLY, CDR2 FYNNEI.

This chain connects TRBV12-3 or TRBV12-4 to TRBJ2-2; TRBD1 matches 8 bases. The CDR3 runs 17 residues. The V and J ends lost 1 base and 4 bases, in that order; junction bases with no gene match: 8. For the CDR3, the DNA is TGTGCCAGCAGTTTAGTTCCTCAGGGGGCAAGCACCGGGGAGCTGTTTTTT. Protein product: CASSLVPQGASTGELFF.

The chain joins TRBV5-1 to TRBJ1-1; tentative D call: TRBD1 (5 bases). The CDR3 loop spans 15 amino acids. V dropped 4 bases and J dropped 8 bases, with 21 bases sitting between them. Germline CDR1 SGHRS, CDR2 YFSETQ. The CDR3 region has the DNA TGCGCCAGCAGCCCCCACCAGGGCACCTCCCGGGAAGCTTTCTTT. This translates into CASSPHQGTSREAFF.

The chain has TRBV4-2 and TRBJ1-1; TRBD1 aligns across 7 bases. Germline V gene sequence: CDR1 LGHNA, CDR2 YNFKEQ. The CDR3 is made up of 13 amino acids. Trimming cost V 5 bases and J 10 bases; bases outside gene matches: 10. The CDR3 bases are TGTGCCAGCAGCACCCGACAGGGTACGTTAGCTTTCTTT. Its protein is CASSTRQGTLAFF.

J is TRBJ2-4 and V is TRBV7-8; 8 bases are a match to TRBD1. Trimming at V came to 5 bases and at J to 9 bases, leaving 9 bases not matched to a gene. The CDR3 contains 14 residues. Germline V gene data show CDR1 as SGHVS and CDR2 as FQNEAQ. The CDR3 bases are TGTGCCAGCAGCCCAGGACAGGGTCGGGGCATTCAGTACTTC. It translates to CASSPGQGRGIQYF.

The J gene is TRBJ2-5, the V gene TRBV11-2, with 9 bases aligning to TRBD2. Germline lookup yields CDR1 SGHAT and CDR2 FQNNGV. Losses at the gene ends were 0 bases for V and 5 bases for J; bases not matched to a gene: 22. This CDR3 is built from 21 residues. The CDR3 loop reads CASSLDWLLAGGPFSGETQYF. CDR3 nucleotide sequence: TGTGCCAGCAGCTTAGATTGGTTATTGGCGGGGGGGCCCTTCTCCGGGGAGACCCAGTACTTC. The whole variable domain, remainder taken from reference TRBV11-2 and TRBJ2-5, is EAGVAQSPRYKIIEKRQSVAFWCNPISGHATLYWYQQILGQGPKLLIQFQNNGVVDDSQLPKDRFSAERLKGVDSTLKIQPAKLEDSAVYLCASSLDWLLAGGPFSGETQYFGPGTRLLVL.

The sample holds many counts of this clonotype. For the CDR3, the DNA is TGTGCCAGCACCGAAGACAGCCTGAACACTGAAGCTTTCTTT. It encodes CASTEDSLNTEAFF. J is TRBJ1-1 and V is TRBV2; D perhaps matches TRBD1 (5 bases). The CDR3 has 14 amino acids. Looked up from germline, CDR1 is SNHLY and CDR2 is FYNNEI. Deletions cut 7 bases from V and 0 bases from J, with 12 bases between. The full variable domain, rest sourced from reference TRBV2 and TRBJ1-1, is EPEVTQTPSHQVTQMGQEVILRCVPISNHLYFYWYRQILGQKVEFLVSFYNNEISEKSEIFDDQFSVERPDGSNFTLKIRSTKLEDSAMYFCASTEDSLNTEAFFGQGTRLTVV.